One TCR beta chain is described in this entry. Its matching antigen is unknown. This table comes from immunoSEQ multiplex PCR, and its TCRdb copy is limited to in-frame clones, with some not included. The profile shows around 110,000 clones, around 92% of them singletons. These data come from a study of graft-versus-host responses after intestinal transplantation. This CDR3 spans 15 amino acids. The germline V gene encodes CDR1 SGDLS and CDR2 YYNGEE. V was clipped by 0 bases and J by 7 bases; unmatched bases: 2. Sequenced here: unstimulated CD8+ T cells sorted from spleen or lymph node cells, sampled before transplant. The receptor was derived from a human donor who was the organ donor for an intestinal transplant. The V gene is TRBV9, the J gene TRBJ2-1, with 12 bases that match TRBD2. This CDR3 reads CASSVALAGGNEQFF. DNA of the CDR3: TGTGCCAGCAGCGTAGCTCTAGCGGGAGGGAATGAGCAGTTCTTC.